This T cell receptor (beta chain) was sequenced for a study of shared clonotypes between healthy human individuals. A CD45RA-negative memory subset and a CD45RA+ naive subset were separated from the CD4+ cells. Study-wide results and limits: What rarefaction showed was incomplete sorted-subset sequencing despite large depth. It was the non-shared clonotypes that had lower generation probabilities than clonotypes shared by all four donors. Naive subsets generally exceeded memory subsets in estimated richness.

Worth noting for this clone: Its cognate antigen is unknown.

The CDR3 runs 14 residues. The J segment lost 6 bases and the V segment lost 2 bases, leaving 5 bases of the junction unmatched. CDR1 is SGHTA and CDR2 is FQGNSA in the germline V gene. Measured with immunoSEQ multiplex PCR; TCRdb has only the in-frame clones, and not every one. The table has roughly 2 million clones, approximately 95% seen once; the top ten hold 0.1% to 0.15%. The receptor's source is a young man in good health. J is TRBJ2-7 and V is TRBV7-2; 9 bases map to TRBD2. The sample comprised naive CD4+ T cells sorted from blood. Subset described: CD45RA+ positively selected. The chain's CDR3 is CASSLLAGAGEQYF. CDR3 nucleotides: TGTGCCAGCAGCTTATTAGCGGGAGCCGGCGAGCAGTACTTC. Full variable domain (rest looked up from reference TRBV7-2 and TRBJ2-7): GAGVSQSPSNKVTEKGKDVELRCDPISGHTALYWYRQSLGQGLEFLIYFQGNSAPDKSGLPSDRFSAERTGGSVSTLTIQRTQQEDSAVYLCASSLLAGAGEQYFGPGTRLTVT.